One sample yielded the 17 T cell receptor beta chains listed below, sequenced in a study of CD8 T cells in ankylosing spondylitis. MiXCR was run by TCRdb on the 5' RACE reads, yielding one entry per CDR3 protein. The table has 150,000 to 200,000 distinct CDR3 sequences, under 15% seen once; the top ten hold more than 9.5%. Sample: blood, either unsorted or a sorted T cell fraction (not recorded which). These receptors were obtained from a female donor with ankylosing spondylitis or in good health (not recorded which).

This clonotype appeared many times. This CDR3 reads CASSRDRFYEQYF. CDR3 nucleotides: TGTGCCAGCAGTAGGGACAGATTCTACGAGCAGTACTTC. The chain links TRBV6-1 to TRBJ2-7, with 7 bases identical to TRBD1. The length of the CDR3 is 13 residues. Germline trimming cut 5 bases from V and 3 bases from J; bases unmatched to any gene: 4. CDR1 is MNHNS, CDR2 SASEGT, per germline.

V gene TRBV20-1 combines with J gene TRBJ2-7; tentative D call: TRBD2 (6 bases). The germline V gene has CDR1 DFQATT and CDR2 SNEGSKA (reference sequence). CDR3 length: 15 amino acids. Deletions cut 3 bases from V and 1 base from J, with 16 bases between. Here the CDR3 DNA reads TGCAGTGCTAGGAGGGCGGGAATAGGGTCCTACGAGCAGTACTTC. This sequence encodes CSARRAGIGSYEQYF.

J is TRBJ2-7 and V is TRBV7-2; D is possibly TRBD2 (5 bases). The V end lost 3 bases, the J end lost 1 base, and 10 bases lay between the germline ends. The CDR3 sequence is 14 residues long. Germline CDR1 SGHTA, CDR2 FQGNSA. In DNA, the CDR3 is TGTGCCAGCAGCTTGTTCGGGGATTCCTACGAGCAGTACTTC. It translates to CASSLFGDSYEQYF.

The chain carries TRBV7-2 and TRBJ2-3, with 13 bases lining up with TRBD2. The CDR3 totals 15 residues. The germline V gene has CDR1 SGHTA and CDR2 FQGNSA. V gave up 4 bases and J gave up 4 bases; unmatched junction bases: 2. As DNA, the CDR3 is TGTGCCAGCAGCTCTGGACTAGCGGGAGCAGATACGCAGTATTTT. Protein product: CASSSGLAGADTQYF.

This clonotype was seen repeatedly, ten times or more. The rearrangement links TRBV20-1 to TRBJ2-1; TRBD2 agrees at 11 bases. Germline lookup yields CDR1 DFQATT and CDR2 SNEGSKA (reference sequence). The V segment lost 6 bases and the J segment 8 bases; nucleotides outside the gene matches: 9. The length of the CDR3 is 14 residues. CDR3 protein: CSAIISGRADEQFF. CDR3 nucleotide sequence: TGCAGTGCAATTATTAGCGGGAGGGCCGATGAGCAGTTCTTC.

This clonotype was counted a few times. The chain joins TRBV7-2 to TRBJ2-3; D gene uncertain. This CDR3 has 11 amino acids. Germline V gene sequence: CDR1 SGHTA, CDR2 FQGNSA. V was cut by 6 bases and J by 5 bases, with 6 bases left in between. The CDR3 sequence: CASSPQDTQYF. The CDR3 DNA reads as TGTGCCAGCAGTCCACAAGATACGCAGTATTTT. The full variable domain, completed using reference TRBV7-2 and TRBJ2-3, is GAGVSQSPSNKVTEKGKDVELRCDPISGHTALYWYRQSLGQGLEFLIYFQGNSAPDKSGLPSDRFSAERTGGSVSTLTIQRTQQEDSAVYLCASSPQDTQYFGPGTRLTVL.

There are many counts of this clonotype. This chain links TRBV9 with TRBJ2-1, with TRBD2 matching over 8 bases. CDR3 length equals 16 residues. In germline, CDR1 is SGDLS, CDR2 YYNGEE. The J segment lost 9 bases and the V segment lost 0 bases, leaving 11 bases of the junction unmatched. CDR3 amino acids: CASSVAGSGIAGEQFF. The CDR3 DNA reads as TGTGCCAGCAGCGTAGCTGGTAGCGGGATAGCTGGTGAGCAGTTCTTC.

This clonotype was seen many times. CDR3 in DNA: TGCGCCAGCAGCTTACCTACGCAGGGCTCCTACGAGCAGTACTTC. It yields the protein CASSLPTQGSYEQYF. The V and J genes are TRBV5-1 and TRBJ2-7, with a possible D match to TRBD1 (5 bases). V lost 2 bases and J 0 bases, leaving 12 bases between the germline ends. This CDR3 comprises 15 residues. Germline V lookup: CDR1 SGHRS, CDR2 YFSETQ.

This chain joins TRBV21-1 and TRBJ2-7. TRBV21-1 is annotated as a pseudogene. This CDR3 region has 15 residues. CDR3 bases: TGTGCCAGCAGCGGTCGGCGTGCGGAACTCTACGAGCAGTACTTC. Translation: CASSGRRAELYEQYF.

This clonotype was found many times. This rearrangement joins TRBV18 to TRBJ1-5; D perhaps matches TRBD1 (5 bases). Germline CDR1 KGHSH, CDR2 LQKENI. The CDR3 is 13 amino acids. V lost 4 bases to trimming and J lost 5 bases, with 9 bases between them. CDR3 in amino acids: CASSRQLDQPQHF. CDR3 nucleotide sequence: TGTGCCAGCTCACGACAGTTAGATCAGCCCCAGCATTTT.

This clonotype was seen many times. The chain uses TRBV4-2 and TRBJ2-3; 12 bases are a match to TRBD2. With 0 bases clipped from V and 3 bases from J, the junction kept 4 bases outside the gene matches. Germline assignment: CDR1 LGHNA and CDR2 YNFKEQ. This CDR3 spans 17 amino acids. The DNA of the CDR3 is TGTGCCAGCAGCCAAGAGCTAGCGGGAGGGCAAACAGATACGCAGTATTTT. It encodes CASSQELAGGQTDTQYF.

The chain links TRBV5-1 to TRBJ2-5, with unresolved D. The CDR3 length is 15 residues. Trimming left V 0 bases short and J 0 bases short, with 9 bases between. Germline V CDR1 and CDR2: SGHRS, YFSETQ. The CDR3 DNA follows: TGCGCCAGCAGCTTGGCCACGGCGTACCAAGAGACCCAGTACTTC. It codes for CASSLATAYQETQYF.

This clonotype was seen a handful of times. CDR3 residues: CASRPGLAGGPNNEQFF. The CDR3 nucleotides read TGTGCCAGTCGACCGGGACTAGCGGGAGGGCCTAACAATGAGCAGTTCTTC. The V call is TRBV19, the J call TRBJ2-1; 16 bases match TRBD2. Germline V gives CDR1 LNHDA, CDR2 SQIVND (reference sequence). V lost 8 bases, J lost 5 bases, and 9 bases stayed unmatched. The CDR3 is 17 amino acids.

This clonotype was counted at least ten times. V is TRBV6-2 or TRBV6-3 and J is TRBJ2-7, with 8 bases aligning to TRBD2. CDR1 and CDR2 from the germline V gene are MNHEY and SVGEGT. The CDR3 covers 16 residues. The ends lost 0 bases at V and 5 bases at J; junction bases unmatched: 9. The CDR3 DNA sequence: TGTGCCAGCAGTTACTCGACCAGCGGGAGCGTCGACGAGCAGTACTTC. Translating gives CASSYSTSGSVDEQYF.

The rearrangement links TRBV5-1 to TRBJ2-3, with 7 bases lining up with TRBD1. This CDR3 spans 15 amino acids. CDR1 is SGHRS, CDR2 YFSETQ, per germline. With 4 bases clipped from V and 0 bases from J, the junction kept 5 bases outside the gene matches. CDR3 sequence reads: CASSPTTGSTDTQYF. Written as DNA, the CDR3 is TGCGCCAGCAGCCCGACGACAGGGAGCACAGATACGCAGTATTTT.

The chain recombines TRBV20-1 with TRBJ2-1; no definite D call. From germline, CDR1 is DFQATT and CDR2 SNEGSKA (reference sequence). The V and J ends lost 2 bases and 3 bases respectively, with 2 bases between them. The length of the CDR3 is 11 residues. CDR3 nucleotide sequence: TGCAGTGCTAGACACTACAATGAGCAGTTCTTC. It yields the protein CSARHYNEQFF.

In this sample, this clonotype turned up many times. V and J are TRBV7-2 and TRBJ1-1; no definite D call. Per the germline V gene, CDR1 is SGHTA and CDR2 is FQGNSA. V lost 2 bases and J 2 bases, leaving 15 bases between the germline ends. This CDR3 contains 16 residues. The CDR3 here is CASSLFSPAPNTEAFF. In DNA, the CDR3 is TGTGCCAGCAGCTTATTTTCACCGGCACCCAACACTGAAGCTTTCTTT.